This T cell receptor beta chain was observed in a study of cytotoxic CD8 clonotypes in ibrutinib-treated CLL. Study results and limitations: Public clonotypes showed up rarely, and on treatment they shrank or held steady. Clonality measured at baseline exceeded age-matched healthy donors, tracking circulating CD8+ T-cell counts.

Germline V gene lookup returns CDR1 SGHRS and CDR2 YFSETQ. The CDR3 extends over 13 amino acids. V was pared by 5 bases and J by 1 base, with 9 bases between. Here immunoSEQ multiplex PCR was the method, and the copy in TCRdb shows in-frame clones only, minus some. The sample lists 50,000 to 75,000 clones, over 60% occurring once. About 2 micrograms of genomic DNA, which was extracted from cryopreserved PBMCs, served as the material used for the TCR beta libraries. Regarding this clone: Its target is not known. This same CDR3 is encoded by further DNA sequences in the sample.

Sample: PBMCs, taken after 12 months of ibrutinib treatment. The chain combines TRBV5-1 with TRBJ2-5; D uncertain. The receptor comes from a human donor with chronic lymphocytic leukemia. This chain's CDR3 is CASSRQAQETQYF. CDR3 coding DNA: TGCGCCAGCAGTAGGCAGGCCCAAGAGACCCAGTACTTC.